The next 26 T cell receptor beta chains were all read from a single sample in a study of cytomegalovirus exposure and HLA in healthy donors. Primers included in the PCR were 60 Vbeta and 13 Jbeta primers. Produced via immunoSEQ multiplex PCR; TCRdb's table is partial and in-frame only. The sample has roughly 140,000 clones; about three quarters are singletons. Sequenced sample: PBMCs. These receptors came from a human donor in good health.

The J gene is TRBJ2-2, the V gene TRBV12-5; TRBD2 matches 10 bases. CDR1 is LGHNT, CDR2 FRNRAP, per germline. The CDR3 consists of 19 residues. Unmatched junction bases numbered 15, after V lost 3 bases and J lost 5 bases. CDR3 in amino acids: CASGFLNERSGGDTGELFF. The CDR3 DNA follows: TGTGCTAGTGGTTTCCTCAATGAAAGGAGCGGGGGGGATACCGGGGAGCTGTTTTTT.

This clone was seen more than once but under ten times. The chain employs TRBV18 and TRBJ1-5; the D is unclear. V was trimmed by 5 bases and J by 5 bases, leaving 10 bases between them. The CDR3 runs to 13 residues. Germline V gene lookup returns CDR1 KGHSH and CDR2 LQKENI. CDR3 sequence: CASSFQTDQPQHF. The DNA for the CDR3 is TGTGCCAGCTCATTTCAGACTGATCAGCCCCAGCATTTT.

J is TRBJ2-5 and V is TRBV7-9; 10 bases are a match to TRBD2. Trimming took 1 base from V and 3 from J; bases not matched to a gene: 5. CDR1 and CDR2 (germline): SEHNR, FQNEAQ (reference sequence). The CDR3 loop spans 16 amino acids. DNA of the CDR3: TGTGCCAGCAGCTTAGTCATTACTAGCGGGGAAGAGACCCAGTACTTC. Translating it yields CASSLVITSGEETQYF.

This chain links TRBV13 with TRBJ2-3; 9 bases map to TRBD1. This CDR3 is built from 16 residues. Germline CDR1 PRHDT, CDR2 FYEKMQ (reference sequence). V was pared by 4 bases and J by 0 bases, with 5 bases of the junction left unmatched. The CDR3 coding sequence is TGTGCCAGCAGCTCCGGACAGGGGTGGAGCACAGATACGCAGTATTTT. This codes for CASSSGQGWSTDTQYF.

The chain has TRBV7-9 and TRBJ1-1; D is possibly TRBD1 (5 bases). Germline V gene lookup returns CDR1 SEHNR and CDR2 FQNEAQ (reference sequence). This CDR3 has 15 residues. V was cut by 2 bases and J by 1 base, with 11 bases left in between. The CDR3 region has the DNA TGTGCCAGCAGCTTAATTTGGGGCCAGAACACTGAAGCTTTCTTT. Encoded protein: CASSLIWGQNTEAFF. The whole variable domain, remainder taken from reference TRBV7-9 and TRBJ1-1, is DTGVSQNPRHKITKRGQNVTFRCDPISEHNRLYWYRQTLGQGPEFLTYFQNEAQLEKSRLLSDRFSAERPKGSFSTLEIQRTEQGDSAMYLCASSLIWGQNTEAFFGQGTRLTVV.

This CDR3 reads CSVEEEVVYGYTF. The DNA for the CDR3 is TGCAGCGTTGAGGAGGAGGTGGTCTATGGCTACACCTTC. The rearrangement links TRBV29-1 to TRBJ1-2, with D uncertain. CDR3 size: 13 residues. The germline gives CDR1 SQVTM, CDR2 ANQGSEA. Trimming shortened V by 3 bases and J by 4 bases, and 12 bases separated the two germline ends. Variable domain in full (rest from reference TRBV29-1 and TRBJ1-2): SAVISQKPSRDICQRGTSLTIQCQVDSQVTMMFWYRQQPGQSLTLIATANQGSEATYESGFVIDKFPISRPNLTFSTLTVSNMSPEDSSIYLCSVEEEVVYGYTFGSGTRLTVV.

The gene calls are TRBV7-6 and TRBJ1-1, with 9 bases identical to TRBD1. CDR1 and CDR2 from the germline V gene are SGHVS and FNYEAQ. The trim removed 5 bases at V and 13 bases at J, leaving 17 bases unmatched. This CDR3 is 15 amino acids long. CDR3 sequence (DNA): TGTGCCAGCAGCCCCGACCCGGGACAGGGTCCCTTTGATTTCTTT. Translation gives CASSPDPGQGPFDFF.

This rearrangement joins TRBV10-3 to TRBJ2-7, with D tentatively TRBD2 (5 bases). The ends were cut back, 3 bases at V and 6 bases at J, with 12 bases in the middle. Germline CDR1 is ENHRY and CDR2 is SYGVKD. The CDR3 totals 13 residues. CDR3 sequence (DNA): TGTGCCATCAGTGATCACGTGAGGGTCGAGCAGTACTTC. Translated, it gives CAISDHVRVEQYF.

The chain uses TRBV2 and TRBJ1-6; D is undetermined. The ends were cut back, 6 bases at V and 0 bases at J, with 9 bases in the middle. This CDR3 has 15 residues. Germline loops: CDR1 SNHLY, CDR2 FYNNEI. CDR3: CASSPLSSYNSPLHF. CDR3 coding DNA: TGTGCCAGCAGCCCTCTAAGCTCCTATAATTCACCCCTCCACTTT.

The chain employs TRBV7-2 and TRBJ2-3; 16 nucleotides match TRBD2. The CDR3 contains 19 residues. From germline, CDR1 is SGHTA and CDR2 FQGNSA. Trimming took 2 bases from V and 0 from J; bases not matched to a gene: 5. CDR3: CASSLPGLAGGSSTDTQYF. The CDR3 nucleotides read TGTGCCAGCAGCTTACCGGGACTAGCGGGGGGGTCCAGCACAGATACGCAGTATTTT.

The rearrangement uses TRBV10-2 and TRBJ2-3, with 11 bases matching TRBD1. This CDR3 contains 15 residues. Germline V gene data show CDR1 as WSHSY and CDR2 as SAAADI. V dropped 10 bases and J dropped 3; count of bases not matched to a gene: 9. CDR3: CATSSGTGGTDTQYF. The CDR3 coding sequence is TGCGCCACGTCTTCCGGGACAGGGGGGACAGATACGCAGTATTTT.

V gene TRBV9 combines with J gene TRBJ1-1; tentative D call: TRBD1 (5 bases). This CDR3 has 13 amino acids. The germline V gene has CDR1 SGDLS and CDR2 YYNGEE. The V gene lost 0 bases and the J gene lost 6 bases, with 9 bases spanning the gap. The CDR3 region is CASSVATGAEAFF. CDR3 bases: TGTGCCAGCAGCGTAGCTACGGGGGCTGAAGCTTTCTTT.

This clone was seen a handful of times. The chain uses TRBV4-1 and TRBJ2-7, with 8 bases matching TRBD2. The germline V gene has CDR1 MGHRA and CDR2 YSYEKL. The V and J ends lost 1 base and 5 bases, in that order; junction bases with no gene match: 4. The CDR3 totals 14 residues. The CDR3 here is CASSQVGTRDEQYF. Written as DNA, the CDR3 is TGCGCCAGCAGCCAAGTGGGGACTAGGGACGAGCAGTACTTC.

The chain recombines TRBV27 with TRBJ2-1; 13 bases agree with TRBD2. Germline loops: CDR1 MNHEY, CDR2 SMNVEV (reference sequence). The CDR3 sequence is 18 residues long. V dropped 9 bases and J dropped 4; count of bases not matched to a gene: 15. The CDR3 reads CASLPGQTSGGFYNEQFF. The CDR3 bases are TGTGCCAGTTTGCCGGGACAGACTAGCGGGGGGTTTTACAATGAGCAGTTCTTC.

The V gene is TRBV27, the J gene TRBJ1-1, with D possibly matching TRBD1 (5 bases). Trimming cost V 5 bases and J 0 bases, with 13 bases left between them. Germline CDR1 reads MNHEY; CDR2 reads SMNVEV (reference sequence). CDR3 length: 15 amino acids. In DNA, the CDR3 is TGTGCCAGCAGTGTCACGGCGGGGGTGAACACTGAAGCTTTCTTT. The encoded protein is CASSVTAGVNTEAFF.

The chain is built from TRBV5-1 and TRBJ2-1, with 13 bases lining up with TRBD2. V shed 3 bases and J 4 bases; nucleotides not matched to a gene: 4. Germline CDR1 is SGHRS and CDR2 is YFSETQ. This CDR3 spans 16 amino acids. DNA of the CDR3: TGCGCCAGCAGCTGGGGGACTAGCGGGGCATACAATGAGCAGTTCTTC. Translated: CASSWGTSGAYNEQFF.

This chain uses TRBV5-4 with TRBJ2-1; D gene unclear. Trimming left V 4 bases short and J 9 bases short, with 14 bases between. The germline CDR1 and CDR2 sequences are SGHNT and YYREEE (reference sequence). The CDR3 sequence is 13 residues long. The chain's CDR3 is CASSPQTLGEQFF. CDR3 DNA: TGTGCCAGCAGCCCCCAAACCCTCGGTGAGCAGTTCTTC.

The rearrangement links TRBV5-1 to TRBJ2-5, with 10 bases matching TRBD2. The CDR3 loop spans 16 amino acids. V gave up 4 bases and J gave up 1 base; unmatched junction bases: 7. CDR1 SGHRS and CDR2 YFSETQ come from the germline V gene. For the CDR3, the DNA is TGCGCCAGCAGCCGCCTAGCGGGGGCGTTCCAAGAGACCCAGTACTTC. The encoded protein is CASSRLAGAFQETQYF.

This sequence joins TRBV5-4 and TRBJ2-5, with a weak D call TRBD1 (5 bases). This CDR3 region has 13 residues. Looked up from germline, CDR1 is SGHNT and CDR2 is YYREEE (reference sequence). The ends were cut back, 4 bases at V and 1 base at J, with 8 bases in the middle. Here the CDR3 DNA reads TGTGCCAGCAGCCGACAGACCCAAGAGACCCAGTACTTC. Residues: CASSRQTQETQYF. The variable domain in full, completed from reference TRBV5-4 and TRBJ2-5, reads ETGVTQSPTHLIKTRGQQVTLRCSSQSGHNTVSWYQQALGQGPQFIFQYYREEENGRGNFPPRFSGLQFPNYSSELNVNALELDDSALYLCASSRQTQETQYFGPGTRLLVL.

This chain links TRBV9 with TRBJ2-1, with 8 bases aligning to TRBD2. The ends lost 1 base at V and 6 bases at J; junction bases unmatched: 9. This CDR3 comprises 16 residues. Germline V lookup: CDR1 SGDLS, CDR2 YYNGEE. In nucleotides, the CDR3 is TGTGCCAGCAGCGTAACTCCCGGGAGGGCCCCCAATGAGCAGTTCTTC. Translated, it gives CASSVTPGRAPNEQFF.

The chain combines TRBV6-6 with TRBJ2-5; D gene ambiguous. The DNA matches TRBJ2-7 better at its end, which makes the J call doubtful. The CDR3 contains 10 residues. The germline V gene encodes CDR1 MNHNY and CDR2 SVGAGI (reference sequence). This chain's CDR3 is CASRNYEQYF. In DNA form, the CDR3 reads TGTGCCAGCAGAAACTACGAGCAGTACTTC.

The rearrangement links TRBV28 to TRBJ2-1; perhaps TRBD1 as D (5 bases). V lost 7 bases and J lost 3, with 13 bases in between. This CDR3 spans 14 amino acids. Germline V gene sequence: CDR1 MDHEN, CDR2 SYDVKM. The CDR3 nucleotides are TGTGCCAGCATCCAGGGAAGGGGCTACAATGAGCAGTTCTTC. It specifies CASIQGRGYNEQFF.

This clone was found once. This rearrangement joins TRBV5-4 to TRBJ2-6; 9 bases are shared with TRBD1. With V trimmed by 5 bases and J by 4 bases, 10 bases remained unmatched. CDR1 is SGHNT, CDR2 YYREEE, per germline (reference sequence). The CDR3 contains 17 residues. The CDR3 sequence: CASRPGQGFSGANVLTF. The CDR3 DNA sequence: TGTGCCAGCAGGCCGGGACAGGGTTTTTCGGGGGCCAACGTCCTGACTTTC.

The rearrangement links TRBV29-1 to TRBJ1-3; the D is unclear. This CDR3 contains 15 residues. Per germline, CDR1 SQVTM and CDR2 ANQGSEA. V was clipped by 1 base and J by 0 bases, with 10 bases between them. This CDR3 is CSVEADWSSGNTIYF. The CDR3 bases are TGCAGCGTTGAAGCCGACTGGAGCTCTGGAAACACCATATATTTT.

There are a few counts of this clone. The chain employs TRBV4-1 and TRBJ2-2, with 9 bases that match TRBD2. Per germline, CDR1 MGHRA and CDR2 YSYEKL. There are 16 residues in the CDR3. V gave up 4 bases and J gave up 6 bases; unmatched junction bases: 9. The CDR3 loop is CASSRDSGSGAGELFF. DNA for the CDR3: TGCGCCAGCAGCCGGGATAGCGGGAGCGGTGCCGGGGAGCTGTTTTTT.

The CDR3 coding sequence is TGTGCCAGCAGGACAAGGGACAGGGTCTACGAGCAGTACTTC. Encoded protein: CASRTRDRVYEQYF. This chain connects TRBV6-1 to TRBJ2-7, with 9 bases lining up with TRBD1. The V segment lost 6 bases and the J segment 3 bases; nucleotides outside the gene matches: 6. The CDR3 totals 14 residues. Germline CDR1 and CDR2: MNHNS and SASEGT.